These T cell receptor beta chains were read from a single sample in a study of blood T cells in healthy people across ages. TCRdb ran MiXCR on the 5' RACE reads and lists one entry per CDR3 protein. The table shows over 1,500,000 distinct CDR3 sequences, with 49% occurring only once. Material for sequencing was blood. All receptors derive from a woman aged 40 to 50 in good health. Both conserved end residues are trimmed from each CDR3. Fields, in order: clone size, V gene, J gene, CDR3 length, CDR3 protein. Size values are once, few and many counts, or a class for expanded clones, and some rows have none.

>-|TRBV2|TRBJ2-3|10
ASPVQTDTQY
>-|TRBV9|TRBJ2-1|14
ASSVDPGGPLIEQF
>-|TRBV12-3/TRBV12-4|TRBJ1-2|12
ASSQQGNGYGYT
>few|TRBV2|TRBJ2-1|13
ASSVQGLDRNEQF
>-|TRBV11-1|TRBJ1-2|12
ASSPGPPAVGYT
>once|TRBV5-1|TRBJ1-1|10
ASSLDFGGAF
>-|TRBV5-1|TRBJ2-7|12
ASSPQDRVYEQY
>-|TRBV18|TRBJ1-5|12
ASSPQGTGEPQH
>many|TRBV6-1|TRBJ2-5|10
ASSVGVETQY
>few|TRBV28|TRBJ2-5|13
ASSRPTSGGETQY
>-|TRBV15|TRBJ2-7|14
ATSRGYQAGAYEQY
>-|TRBV7-9|TRBJ2-1|11
ASSAGGMDEQF
>-|TRBV15|-|10
ATSTGSREQY
>-|TRBV7-6|TRBJ2-3|13
ASSSAGVLANTQY
>-|TRBV6-2/TRBV6-3|TRBJ2-1|11
ASSRTSLHEQF
>-|TRBV6-5|TRBJ2-1|13
ATKAGTGLYNEQF
>many|TRBV4-2|TRBJ2-5|15
ASSQGTSGGARETQY
>-|TRBV4-2|TRBJ1-6|14
ASSPPDSAYNSPLH
>-|TRBV6-1|TRBJ2-3|14
ASSAEGQRSTDTQY
>many|TRBV29-1|TRBJ2-7|12
SVARGTDAYEQY
>few|TRBV9|TRBJ2-1|14
ASSVAGRGGYNEQF
>few|TRBV20-1|TRBJ1-1|13
SARDIGGVHTEAF
>-|TRBV6-5|-|12
ASSDSGGKETQY
>-|TRBV6-6|TRBJ2-4|13
ASSRTALAKNIQY
>few|TRBV7-2|TRBJ2-7|13
ASSINGASSYEQY
>few|TRBV6-6|TRBJ2-5|13
ASSYSISRVETQY
>-|TRBV3-1|TRBJ2-3|13
ASSQGLLAGDTQY
>-|TRBV6-5|TRBJ1-2|12
ASRGQGLGYGYT
>-|TRBV27|TRBJ2-1|11
ASSGYGYNEQF
>-|TRBV6-5|TRBJ2-5|11
ASRSTRVGTQY
>few|TRBV7-2|TRBJ2-1|13
ASSPVGGPGNEQF
>-|TRBV4-2|TRBJ2-3|13
ASSQEAGGWDTQY
>few|TRBV3-1|TRBJ2-5|14
ASSQVGGGLRETQY
>-|TRBV20-1|TRBJ1-6|11
SATGPGRSPLH
>-|TRBV27|TRBJ1-4|12
ASSYRAGSEKLF
>few|TRBV10-3|TRBJ1-1|11
AISGQPNTEAF
>-|TRBV7-8|-|10
ASSMGLWTQY
>-|TRBV19|TRBJ2-5|13
ASSSSGGPGETQY
>few|TRBV12-3/TRBV12-4|-|13
ASSYTGLASYEQY
>-|TRBV20-1|TRBJ2-6|11
SLYRDGANVLT
>-|TRBV9|TRBJ2-3|14
ASSAGLAELTDTQY
>once|TRBV13|TRBJ1-6|16
ASSFSADRDRYNSPLH
>few|TRBV12-3/TRBV12-4|TRBJ1-6|11
ASSQGWSSPLH
>-|TRBV29-1|TRBJ1-5|12
SVVTGASNQPQH
>-|TRBV11-1|TRBJ1-2|14
ASSEGTTGGNYGYT